This TCR beta chain derives from a study of cytomegalovirus exposure and HLA in healthy donors. Study-level points and caveats: High specificity and sensitivity for cytomegalovirus status were reported for the classifier.

Donors had nominal health at sampling but likely had unrecorded immune exposures. CDR1 and CDR2 (germline): LGHNA, YNFKEQ. This CDR3 is built from 16 residues. J lost 1 base, V lost 1 base, and 5 bases had no gene match. With regard to this clone: Its target is unknown.

Amplification used 60 Vbeta primers and 13 Jbeta primers. TCRdb's copy holds only in-frame clones and misses some; the assay was immunoSEQ multiplex PCR. The sample lists 100,000 to 140,000 clones, around 72% occurring once. Sample: PBMCs. The chain employs TRBV4-2 and TRBJ1-1, with 8 positions matching TRBD1. This receptor was taken from a woman aged 40 to 49 in good health and CMV-seropositive. CDR3 nucleotide sequence: TGTGCCAGCAGCCAAGGACAGGGGCTTTCGAACACTGAAGCTTTCTTT. Translating it yields CASSQGQGLSNTEAFF.